This TCR beta chain was identified in a study of CD8 T cells in Susac syndrome. CD8+ and CD4+ T cells from blood underwent TCR beta sequencing, which was carried out in a high-throughput format. The authors reverse transcribed roughly 0.5 to 1 ug RNA with random hexamers. One entry per CDR3 protein results from TCRdb running MiXCR on the immunoSEQ multiplex PCR reads. The sample holds under 200,000 distinct CDR3 sequences; approximately 90% are singletons and the top ten take around 0.087%. Germline CDR1 reads SGHVS; CDR2 reads FQNEAQ. V lost 0 bases to trimming and J lost 11 bases, with 10 bases between them. This CDR3 is built from 12 residues.

The source is a human donor in good health. Sequencing was done on a sample of CD4+ T cells from PBMCs. The rearrangement joins TRBV7-8 to TRBJ1-1; a possible D gene is TRBD1 (5 bases). This chain's CDR3 is CASSLAQGTAFF. The CDR3 bases are TGTGCCAGCAGCTTAGCGCAGGGAACGGCTTTCTTT.